These 10 T cell receptor beta chains share one sample of origin, sequenced in a study of T cells in women clearing cervical HPV infection. Assay used: immunoSEQ multiplex PCR; TCRdb lists only in-frame clones, some missing. This sample's clone table lists roughly 37,000 clones. Specimen: blood buffy coat. These receptors were taken from a woman aged 18-70 years with a cervical HPV16 infection that either progressed to CIN3+ or cleared (not recorded which).

Of note for this clone: The sequenced fragment ends 3 residues before the CDR3 boundary, so the rest is inferred from the germline J gene. The V gene is TRBV19, the J gene TRBJ1-1; D is uncertain. Germline assignment: CDR1 LNHDA and CDR2 SQIVND (reference sequence). V was cut by 5 bases and J by 4 bases, with 17 bases left in between. The CDR3 contains 15 residues. The CDR3 region is CASSPSPTLLTEAFF. The sequenced CDR3 bases are TGTGCCAGTAGTCCCTCCCCAACACTACTCACTGAA. Using reference TRBV19 and TRBJ1-1 for the parts outside the CDR3, the full variable domain is DGGITQSPKYLFRKEGQNVTLSCEQNLNHDAMYWYRQDPGQGLRLIYYSQIVNDFQKGDIAEGYSVSREKKESFPLTVTSAQKNPTAFYLCASSPSPTLLTEAFFGQGTRLTVV.

With regard to this clone: Coverage ceases 3 residues before the CDR3 finishes, and the germline J gene fills in the end. The J gene is TRBJ2-7, the V gene TRBV2, with D hard to call. The CDR3 contains 12 residues. Trimming shortened V by 4 bases and J by 2 bases, and 6 bases separated the two germline ends. Germline V gene data show CDR1 as SNHLY and CDR2 as FYNNEI. The CDR3 spells CASSVQAYEQYF. The covered CDR3 bases are TGTGCCAGCAGTGTACAAGCCTACGAG.

A note on this clone: The read ends 3 residues before the CDR3 terminus; that terminus is restored from the germline J gene. This chain uses TRBV7-9 with TRBJ1-2; the D is unclear. CDR1 and CDR2 from the germline V gene are SEHNR and FQNEAQ (reference sequence). The CDR3 has 15 amino acids. The germline V and J ends were trimmed by 1 base and 5 bases, with 14 bases remaining between them. The CDR3 loop is CASSLDGGTGYGYTF. The DNA read from the CDR3 is TGTGCCAGCAGCTTAGACGGAGGTACGGGGTATGGC.

As for this clone: The read terminates 3 residues ahead of where the CDR3 ends, so the germline J gene completes it. The chain uses TRBV5-1 and TRBJ2-2, with D perhaps TRBD1 (6 bases). This CDR3 contains 17 residues. Trimming took off 5 bases at V and 0 bases at J, with 17 bases between the two ends. From germline, CDR1 is SGHRS and CDR2 YFSETQ. The CDR3 bases that were read are TGCGCCAGCAGTCGAAACGGACAGTTCGCGAACACCGGGGAG. Amino acids: CASSRNGQFANTGE. The whole CDR3 sequence reads CASSRNGQFANTGELFF.

In the case of this clone: Read sequence stops 3 residues before the CDR3 end, and the germline J gene provides the missing end. The rearrangement uses TRBV20-1 and TRBJ1-5; 9 nucleotides agree with TRBD1. This CDR3 spans 15 amino acids. CDR1 and CDR2 (germline): DFQATT, SNEGSKA (reference sequence). With V trimmed by 3 bases and J by 6 bases, 9 bases remained unmatched. The CDR3 sequence: CSASSGQGDSQPQHF. The CDR3 bases that were read are TGCAGTGCTAGTTCGGGACAGGGAGACAGTCAGCCC.

Comments on this clone: The read finishes 3 residues shy of the CDR3 end, and the germline J gene is used to complete it. The chain combines TRBV7-3 with TRBJ2-1; D gene uncertain. V gave up 2 bases and J gave up 5 bases, with 7 bases separating them. The CDR3 runs 13 residues. CDR1 and CDR2 from the germline V gene are SGHTA and FQGTGA. Incomplete CDR3 DNA: TGTGCCAGCAGCTTATCATCCAACAATGAG. As protein: CASSLSSNNE. The complete CDR3 reads CASSLSSNNEQFF.

A word on this clone: With the read ending 3 residues before the CDR3 end, the germline J gene is used to fill in that end. This chain links TRBV3-1 (or the pseudogene TRBV3-2) with TRBJ2-5; D possibly corresponds to TRBD2 (5 bases). The CDR3 has 13 amino acids. Germline V lookup: CDR1 LGHDT, CDR2 YNNKEL (reference sequence). V gave up 4 bases and J gave up 7 bases, with 13 bases separating them. The DNA read from the CDR3 is TGTGCCAGCAGCCCGGACTTTATGAGGACC. The encoded protein is CASSPDFMRT. The CDR3 reads in full as CASSPDFMRTQYF.

Details on this clone: The CDR3 end lies 3 residues beyond the end of the read and is filled in from the germline J gene. The chain has TRBV2 and TRBJ1-2, with 9 bases matching TRBD1. V shed 8 bases and J 3 bases; nucleotides not matched to a gene: 13. The germline CDR1 and CDR2 sequences are SNHLY and FYNNEI. The CDR3 extends over 16 amino acids. CDR3 protein: CASSTWGDREDYGYTF. Incomplete CDR3 DNA: TGTGCCAGCTCGACCTGGGGGGACAGGGAGGACTATGGC.

Regarding this clone: The read halts 3 residues ahead of the CDR3 end, with the missing end drawn from the germline J gene. The chain combines TRBV5-1 with TRBJ2-5; maybe TRBD1 (5 bases). Germline V lookup: CDR1 SGHRS, CDR2 YFSETQ. The CDR3 spans 13 residues. V shed 4 bases and J shed 5 bases, with 12 bases lying between them. The sequenced CDR3 bases are TGCGCCAGCAGCCCTAACAACAGGGAGACC. Protein: CASSPNNRET. The entire CDR3 protein reads CASSPNNRETQYF.

As to this clone: The read falls 3 residues short of the CDR3 end, and the missing part is taken from the germline J gene. The rearrangement links TRBV5-6 to TRBJ1-5; D is uncertain. The germline V gene has CDR1 SGHDT and CDR2 YYEEEE. The V end lost 0 bases, the J end lost 3 bases, and 10 bases lay between the germline ends. This CDR3 region has 15 residues. The sequenced part of the CDR3 DNA is TGTGCCAGCAGCTTGGGTCTGGGCCCCAATCAGCCC. Amino acid sequence: CASSLGLGPNQP. The CDR3 as a whole reads CASSLGLGPNQPQHF.